What follows are 10 T cell receptor beta chains derived from one specimen sequenced in a study of shared clonotypes between healthy human individuals. Clones were read by immunoSEQ multiplex PCR, and TCRdb kept only the in-frame ones, dropping some. The data hold 2 million to 2.5 million clones, with approximately 90% observed a single time. The specimen was naive CD4+ T cells from PBMCs. Regarding subset: CD45RA+ positively selected. These receptors were taken from a man younger than 35 in good health. Some clones in this sample may be carry-over from other donors' samples.

The rearrangement links TRBV5-1 to TRBJ1-2; TRBD1 is a possible D gene (6 bases). V lost 4 bases, J lost 4 bases, and 14 bases lay in between. The CDR3 is 14 residues long. CDR1 and CDR2 from the germline V gene are SGHRS and YFSETQ. This chain's CDR3 is CASSPGGGSYGYTF. CDR3 nucleotides: TGCGCCAGCAGCCCGGGGGGGGGCAGCTATGGCTACACCTTC. Drawing the rest from reference TRBV5-1 and TRBJ1-2, the complete variable domain is KAGVTQTPRYLIKTRGQQVTLSCSPISGHRSVSWYQQTPGQGLQFLFEYFSETQRNKGNFPGRFSGRQFSNSRSEMNVSTLELGDSALYLCASSPGGGSYGYTFGSGTRLTVV.

In this sample, this clone turned up once. The chain is built from TRBV18 and TRBJ1-1; 9 bases line up with TRBD1. CDR1 and CDR2 from the germline V gene are KGHSH and LQKENI. J was trimmed by 0 bases and V by 3 bases; bases with no gene match: 5. The CDR3 consists of 16 residues. The CDR3 is CASSPLTGGLNTEAFF. CDR3 DNA: TGTGCCAGCTCACCTCTAACAGGGGGCTTGAACACTGAAGCTTTCTTT.

This chain joins TRBV7-3 and TRBJ1-1, with D hard to call. The V gene lost 3 bases and the J gene lost 4 bases, with 9 bases spanning the gap. The length of the CDR3 is 13 residues. The germline V gene encodes CDR1 SGHTA and CDR2 FQGTGA. CDR3 DNA sequence: TGTGCCAGCAGCTTTCAGGTGGGCACTGAAGCTTTCTTT. Translating gives CASSFQVGTEAFF.

This clone was counted a single time. V gene TRBV5-4 combines with J gene TRBJ1-2, with 10 bases that match TRBD1. J gave up 4 bases and V 0 bases, and 6 bases lay outside the gene matches. The CDR3 has 16 residues. Germline V gives CDR1 SGHNT, CDR2 YYREEE (reference sequence). The CDR3 reads CASSLVGTGVFYGYTF. DNA of the CDR3: TGTGCCAGCAGCTTGGTAGGGACAGGGGTATTCTATGGCTACACCTTC.

The V call is TRBV9, the J call TRBJ2-3; TRBD2 matches at 10 bases. J was trimmed by 8 bases and V by 2 bases; bases with no gene match: 8. This CDR3 is built from 15 residues. Germline CDR1 is SGDLS and CDR2 is YYNGEE. The CDR3 reads CASSVSGRPSGTQYF. The CDR3 nucleotides read TGTGCCAGCAGCGTTAGCGGGAGGCCGTCCGGTACGCAGTATTTT.

This chain connects TRBV5-6 to TRBJ2-5; TRBD1 is a possible D gene (5 bases). This CDR3 is built from 13 residues. The V end was cut by 2 bases, the J end by 11 bases, with 16 bases between. Germline V CDR1 and CDR2: SGHDT, YYEEEE. This CDR3 is CASSFYRKGIQYF. The CDR3 coding sequence is TGTGCCAGCAGCTTTTACAGGAAAGGAATTCAGTACTTC.

About this clone itself: Other DNA sequences within the sample encode an identical CDR3. V is TRBV5-1 and J is TRBJ2-7; 9 bases line up with TRBD2. This CDR3 region has 13 residues. In germline, CDR1 is SGHRS, CDR2 YFSETQ. With V trimmed by 4 bases and J by 6 bases, 5 bases remained unmatched. The CDR3 loop is CASSPGTSSEQYF. For the CDR3, the DNA is TGCGCCAGCAGCCCCGGGACTAGCTCCGAGCAGTACTTC. The entire variable domain, with the rest obtained from reference TRBV5-1 and TRBJ2-7, is as follows: KAGVTQTPRYLIKTRGQQVTLSCSPISGHRSVSWYQQTPGQGLQFLFEYFSETQRNKGNFPGRFSGRQFSNSRSEMNVSTLELGDSALYLCASSPGTSSEQYFGPGTRLTVT.

The J gene is TRBJ2-2, the V gene TRBV5-8, with 9 bases aligning to TRBD1. The CDR3 has 14 amino acids. The J segment lost 7 bases and the V segment lost 6 bases, leaving 7 bases of the junction unmatched. Germline V CDR1 and CDR2: SGHTS, YDEGEE. CDR3 DNA: TGTGCCAGCAACGGGACAGGGTTTTTCGGGGAGCTGTTTTTT. Translation gives CASNGTGFFGELFF.

This clone showed up just once. The chain's CDR3 is CASSLLAGAPSYEQYF. The CDR3 DNA reads TGTGCCAGCAGCTTGCTAGCGGGAGCCCCCTCCTACGAGCAGTACTTC. This chain connects TRBV5-6 to TRBJ2-7; 10 bases fit TRBD2. CDR3 length equals 16 residues. The J segment lost 0 bases and the V segment lost 1 base, leaving 4 bases of the junction unmatched. The germline gives CDR1 SGHDT, CDR2 YYEEEE.

The CDR3: CASSLYWSAGGVNTEAFF. The CDR3 region has the DNA TGTGCCAGCAGCTTATACTGGAGTGCAGGGGGCGTGAACACTGAAGCTTTCTTT. V gene TRBV11-2 combines with J gene TRBJ1-1; 8 nucleotides agree with TRBD1. The CDR3 loop spans 18 amino acids. Germline loops: CDR1 SGHAT, CDR2 FQNNGV. With V trimmed by 2 bases and J by 0 bases, 11 bases remained unmatched.